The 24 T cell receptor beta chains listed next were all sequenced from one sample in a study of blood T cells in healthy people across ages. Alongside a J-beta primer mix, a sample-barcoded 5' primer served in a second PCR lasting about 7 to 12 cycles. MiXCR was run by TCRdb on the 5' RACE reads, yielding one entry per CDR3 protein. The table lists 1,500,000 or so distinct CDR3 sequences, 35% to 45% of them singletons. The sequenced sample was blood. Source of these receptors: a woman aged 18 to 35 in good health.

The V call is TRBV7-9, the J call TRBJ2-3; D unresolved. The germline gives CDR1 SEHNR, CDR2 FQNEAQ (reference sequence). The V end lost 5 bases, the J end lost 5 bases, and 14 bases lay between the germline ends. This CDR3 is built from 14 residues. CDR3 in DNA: TGTGCCAGCAGCGTCCCTCGATCGGTAGATACGCAGTATTTT. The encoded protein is CASSVPRSVDTQYF.

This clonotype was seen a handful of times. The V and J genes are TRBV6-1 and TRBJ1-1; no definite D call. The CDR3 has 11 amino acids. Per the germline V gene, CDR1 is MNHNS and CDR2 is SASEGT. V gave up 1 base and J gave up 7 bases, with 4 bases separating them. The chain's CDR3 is CASSEEVEAFF. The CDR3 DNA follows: TGTGCCAGCAGTGAAGAAGTTGAAGCTTTCTTT.

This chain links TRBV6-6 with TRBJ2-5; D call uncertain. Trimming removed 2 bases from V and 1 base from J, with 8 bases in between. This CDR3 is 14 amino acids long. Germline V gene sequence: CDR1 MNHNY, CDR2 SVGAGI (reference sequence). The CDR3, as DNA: TGTGCCAGCAGTTACCCTCTCAGCCAAGAGACCCAGTACTTC. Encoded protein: CASSYPLSQETQYF.

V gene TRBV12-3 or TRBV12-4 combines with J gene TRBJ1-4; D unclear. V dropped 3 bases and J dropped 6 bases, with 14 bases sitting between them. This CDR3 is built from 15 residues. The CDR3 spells CASSLTRPRDEKLFF. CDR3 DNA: TGTGCCAGCAGTTTGACGAGGCCCCGCGATGAAAAACTGTTTTTT.

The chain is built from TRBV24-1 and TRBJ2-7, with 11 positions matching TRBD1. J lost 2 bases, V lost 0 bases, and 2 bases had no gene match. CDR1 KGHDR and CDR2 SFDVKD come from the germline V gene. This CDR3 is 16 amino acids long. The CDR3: CATSDLWTGGPYEQYF. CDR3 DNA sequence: TGTGCCACCAGTGATTTGTGGACAGGGGGCCCCTACGAGCAGTACTTC.

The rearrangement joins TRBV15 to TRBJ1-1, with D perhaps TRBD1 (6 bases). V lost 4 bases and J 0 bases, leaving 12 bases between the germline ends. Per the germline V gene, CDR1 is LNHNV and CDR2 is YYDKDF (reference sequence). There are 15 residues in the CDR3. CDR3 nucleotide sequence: TGTGCCACCAGCATTTTCGGGACAATGAACACTGAAGCTTTCTTT. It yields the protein CATSIFGTMNTEAFF.

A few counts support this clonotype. The CDR3 protein is CSVEDWDRGSDTQYF. The DNA of the CDR3 is TGCAGCGTTGAAGATTGGGACAGGGGCTCAGATACGCAGTATTTT. The genes are TRBV29-1 and TRBJ2-3; 10 bases map to TRBD1. The V gene end was trimmed by 0 bases and the J gene end by 4 bases; junction bases not matched to a gene: 4. The CDR3 contains 15 residues. The germline V gene encodes CDR1 SQVTM and CDR2 ANQGSEA.

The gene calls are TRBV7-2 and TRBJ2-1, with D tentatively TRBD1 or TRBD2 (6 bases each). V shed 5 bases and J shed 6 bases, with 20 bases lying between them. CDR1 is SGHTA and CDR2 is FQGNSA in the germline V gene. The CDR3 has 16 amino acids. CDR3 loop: CASSKRGSWGANEQFF. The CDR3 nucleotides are TGTGCCAGCAGCAAAAGAGGAAGTTGGGGGGCCAATGAGCAGTTCTTC.

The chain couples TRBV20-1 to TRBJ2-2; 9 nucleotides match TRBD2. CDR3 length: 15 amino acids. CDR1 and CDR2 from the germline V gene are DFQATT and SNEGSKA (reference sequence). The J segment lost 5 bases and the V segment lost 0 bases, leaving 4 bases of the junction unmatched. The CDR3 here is CSARDASGRTGELFF. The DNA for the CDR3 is TGCAGTGCTAGAGATGCCAGCGGGAGGACCGGGGAGCTGTTTTTT.

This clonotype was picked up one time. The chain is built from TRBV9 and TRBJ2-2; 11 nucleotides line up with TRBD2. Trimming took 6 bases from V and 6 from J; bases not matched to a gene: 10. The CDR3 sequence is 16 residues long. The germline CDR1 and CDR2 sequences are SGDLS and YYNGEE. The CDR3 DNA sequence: TGTGCCAGCACCCCGAGGGCTAGCGGGGGGTCCGGGGAGCTGTTTTTT. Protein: CASTPRASGGSGELFF.

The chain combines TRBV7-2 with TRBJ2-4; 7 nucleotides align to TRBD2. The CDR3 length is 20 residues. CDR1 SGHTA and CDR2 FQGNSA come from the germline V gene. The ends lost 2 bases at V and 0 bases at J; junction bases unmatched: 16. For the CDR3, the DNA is TGTGCCAGCAGCTTATATTACCCCAGCGGGGTCCCTCTAGCCAAAAACATTCAGTACTTC. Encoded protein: CASSLYYPSGVPLAKNIQYF.

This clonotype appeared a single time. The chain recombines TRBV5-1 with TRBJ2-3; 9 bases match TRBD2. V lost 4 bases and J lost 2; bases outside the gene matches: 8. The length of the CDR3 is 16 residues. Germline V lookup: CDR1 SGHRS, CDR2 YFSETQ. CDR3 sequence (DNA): TGCGCCAGCAGCCAGCTCCCTAGCGGGAACACAGATACGCAGTATTTT. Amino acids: CASSQLPSGNTDTQYF.

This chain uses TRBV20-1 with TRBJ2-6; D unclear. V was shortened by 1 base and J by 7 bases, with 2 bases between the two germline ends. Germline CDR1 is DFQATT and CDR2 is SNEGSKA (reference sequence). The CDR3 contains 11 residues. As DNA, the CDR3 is TGCAGTGCTAGAGGTGCCAACGTCCTGACTTTC. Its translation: CSARGANVLTF.

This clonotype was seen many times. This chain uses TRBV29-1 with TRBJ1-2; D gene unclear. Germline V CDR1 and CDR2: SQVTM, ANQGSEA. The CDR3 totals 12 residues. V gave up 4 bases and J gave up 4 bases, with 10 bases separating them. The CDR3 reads CSVGSASYGYTF. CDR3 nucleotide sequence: TGCAGCGTTGGATCAGCGTCCTATGGCTACACCTTC. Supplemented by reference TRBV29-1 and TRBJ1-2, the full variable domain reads SAVISQKPSRDICQRGTSLTIQCQVDSQVTMMFWYRQQPGQSLTLIATANQGSEATYESGFVIDKFPISRPNLTFSTLTVSNMSPEDSSIYLCSVGSASYGYTFGSGTRLTVV.

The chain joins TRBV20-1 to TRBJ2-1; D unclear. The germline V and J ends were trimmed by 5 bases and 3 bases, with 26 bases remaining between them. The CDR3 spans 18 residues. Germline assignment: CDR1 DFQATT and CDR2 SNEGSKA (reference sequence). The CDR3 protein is CSAPDPEASETFYNEQFF. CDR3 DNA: TGCAGTGCTCCGGACCCCGAGGCGTCTGAAACTTTCTACAATGAGCAGTTCTTC.

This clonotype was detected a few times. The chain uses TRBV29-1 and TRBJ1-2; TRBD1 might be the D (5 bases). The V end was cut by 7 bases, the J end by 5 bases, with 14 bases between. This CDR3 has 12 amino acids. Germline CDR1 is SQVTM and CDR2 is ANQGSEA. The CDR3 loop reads CSADSPGYGYTF. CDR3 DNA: TGCAGCGCTGACAGTCCCGGGTATGGCTACACCTTC.

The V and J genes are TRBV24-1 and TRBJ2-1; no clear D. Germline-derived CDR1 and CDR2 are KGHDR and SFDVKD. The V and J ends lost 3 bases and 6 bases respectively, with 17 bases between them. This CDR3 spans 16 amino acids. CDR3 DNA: TGTGCCACCAGTGATCCGAGCCTAGGACCCGTCAATGAGCAGTTCTTC. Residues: CATSDPSLGPVNEQFF.

The CDR3 DNA sequence: TGCGCCAGCAGCCCGGGACTAGCGGGGGATCCCGAGCAGTACTTC. Translating gives CASSPGLAGDPEQYF. V usage is TRBV5-1 and J usage is TRBJ2-5; 14 nucleotides agree with TRBD2. The assigned J gene may be wrong: the sequence end matches TRBJ2-7 better. The CDR3 length is 15 residues. CDR1 and CDR2 from the germline V gene are SGHRS and YFSETQ.

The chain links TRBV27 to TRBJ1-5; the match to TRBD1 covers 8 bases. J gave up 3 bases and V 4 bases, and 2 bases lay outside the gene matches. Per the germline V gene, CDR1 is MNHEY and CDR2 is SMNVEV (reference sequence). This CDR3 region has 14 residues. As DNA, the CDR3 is TGTGCCAGCAGTTCCAGGGGGCTCAATCAGCCCCAGCATTTT. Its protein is CASSSRGLNQPQHF.

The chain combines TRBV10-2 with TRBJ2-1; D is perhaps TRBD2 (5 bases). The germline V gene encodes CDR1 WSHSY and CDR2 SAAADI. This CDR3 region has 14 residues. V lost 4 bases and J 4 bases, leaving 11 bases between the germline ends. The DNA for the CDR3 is TGCGCCAGCAGTGCAAGCGCGGGTTACAATGAGCAGTTCTTC. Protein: CASSASAGYNEQFF.

The CDR3 spells CASSFLTTGLAGRGTDTQYF. The CDR3 nucleotides read TGTGCCAGCAGCTTCCTGACTACGGGGCTAGCGGGGCGGGGCACAGATACGCAGTATTTT. V usage is TRBV7-2 and J usage is TRBJ2-3, with 9 bases that match TRBD2. CDR3 length: 20 residues. CDR1 is SGHTA and CDR2 is FQGNSA in the germline V gene. V lost 3 bases, J lost 1 base, and 17 bases stayed unmatched.

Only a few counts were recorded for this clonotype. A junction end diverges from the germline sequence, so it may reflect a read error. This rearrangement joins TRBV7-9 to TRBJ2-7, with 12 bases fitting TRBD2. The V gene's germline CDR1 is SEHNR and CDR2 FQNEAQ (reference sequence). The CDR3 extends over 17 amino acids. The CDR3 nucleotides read TGTGCCAGCAGCTTAGCGGGGTCTAGCGGGAGGGCCTACGAGCAGGACTTC. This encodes CASSLAGSSGRAYEQDF.

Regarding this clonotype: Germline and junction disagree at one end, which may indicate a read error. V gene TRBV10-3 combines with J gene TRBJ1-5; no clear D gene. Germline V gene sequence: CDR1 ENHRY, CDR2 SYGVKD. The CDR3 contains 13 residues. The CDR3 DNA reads TGTGCCAGCAGTGAGGAAGGGATTGAGCCCCAGCATTTT. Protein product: CASSEEGIEPQHF.

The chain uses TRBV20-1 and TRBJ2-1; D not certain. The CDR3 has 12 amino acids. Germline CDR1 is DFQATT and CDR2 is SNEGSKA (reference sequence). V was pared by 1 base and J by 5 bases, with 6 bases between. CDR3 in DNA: TGCAGTGCTAGAGTGATGGACAATGAGCAGTTCTTC. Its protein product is CSARVMDNEQFF.